This T cell receptor (beta chain) was obtained from a study of blood T cells in healthy people across ages. The CDR3 runs 12 residues. Germline CDR1 reads DFQATT; CDR2 reads SNEGSKA (reference sequence). V was shortened by 6 bases and J by 0 bases, with 9 bases between the two germline ends. There are a few counts of this clonotype. Primed by a sample-barcoded 5' primer and a J-beta primer mix, a second PCR proceeded for roughly 6 to 12 cycles. TCRdb re-called the 5' RACE reads with MiXCR, one entry per CDR3 protein. This sample has under 2,000,000 distinct CDR3 sequences, with around half found just once.

The chain carries TRBV20-1 and TRBJ2-7, with D hard to call. This clonotype was obtained from a woman in her 40s in good health. The source material was blood. CDR3 in amino acids: CSALGSSYEQYF. CDR3 DNA: TGCAGTGCATTGGGTAGCTCCTACGAGCAGTACTTC.